This T cell receptor (beta chain) was identified in a study of OX40 agonist ivuxolimab in advanced cancers. Produced via immunoSEQ multiplex PCR; TCRdb's table is partial and in-frame only. The table shows 65,000 or so clones, with 87% occurring only once. Germline V gene sequence: CDR1 MNHNY, CDR2 SVGAGI (reference sequence). Trimming took 6 bases from V and 10 from J, leaving 10 bases between them. The CDR3 has 11 residues. Systemic immunosuppression or a history of autoimmune disease excluded patients. The rearrangement joins TRBV6-6 to TRBJ2-1, with D perhaps given as TRBD1 or TRBD2 (5 bases each). This clonotype was sampled from an adult with an advanced solid tumor such as melanoma, head and neck, liver or kidney cancer. The starting material was CD4+ or CD8+ T cells sorted from blood, obtained in a trial of the OX40 agonist ivuxolimab. The CDR3 region is CASSPRDEQFF. Here the CDR3 DNA reads TGTGCCAGCAGCCCCAGGGACGAGCAGTTCTTC.